The 25 T cell receptor beta chains below were found in one sample sequenced in a study of blood T cells in healthy people across ages. A second PCR of 7 to 11 cycles used a sample-barcoded 5' primer and a J-beta primer mix. Via MiXCR, TCRdb re-called the 5' RACE reads, giving one row per CDR3 protein. Among hundreds of thousands of distinct CDR3 sequences listed, roughly three fifths were seen once. Sequencing was done on a sample of blood. Receptor source: a man aged 40-50 years in good health.

Concerning this clonotype itself: One junction end does not reproduce the germline sequence, and a read error may be involved. This chain connects TRBV9 to TRBJ2-5; possible D gene TRBD1, 5 bases. CDR3 length: 14 residues. Per the germline V gene, CDR1 is SGDLS and CDR2 is YYNGEE. The CDR3 bases are TGTGCCAGCCGCGTAGTAGCAGGGTCTGAGACCCAGTACTTC. Translation gives CASRVVAGSETQYF.

The chain employs TRBV7-9 and TRBJ2-3; D is undetermined. Trimming removed 5 bases from V and 0 bases from J, with 12 bases in between. Germline V lookup: CDR1 SEHNR, CDR2 FQNEAQ (reference sequence). This CDR3 is built from 15 residues. The chain's CDR3 is CASSARVASTDTQYF. In DNA, the CDR3 is TGTGCCAGCAGCGCTAGGGTAGCTAGCACAGATACGCAGTATTTT. The whole variable domain, remainder taken from reference TRBV7-9 and TRBJ2-3, is DTGVSQNPRHKITKRGQNVTFRCDPISEHNRLYWYRQTLGQGPEFLTYFQNEAQLEKSRLLSDRFSAERPKGSFSTLEIQRTEQGDSAMYLCASSARVASTDTQYFGPGTRLTVL.

This clonotype was counted only a few times. The chain links TRBV7-9 to TRBJ2-3; 9 nucleotides align to TRBD1. From germline, CDR1 is SEHNR and CDR2 FQNEAQ (reference sequence). This CDR3 spans 17 amino acids. The trim removed 4 bases at V and 4 bases at J, leaving 12 bases unmatched. The CDR3 DNA is TGTGCCAGCAGCTCAAACCGGGACAGGGAGGTGGCAGATACGCAGTATTTT. Translation gives CASSSNRDREVADTQYF.

This clonotype was counted a few times. The chain employs TRBV12-5 and TRBJ2-7; the D gene is possibly TRBD1 (5 bases). Trimming cost V 5 bases and J 7 bases, with 21 bases left between them. Per germline, CDR1 LGHNT and CDR2 FRNRAP. CDR3 length: 15 residues. The CDR3 sequence is CASGPYSAPDNEQYF. The CDR3 coding sequence is TGTGCTAGTGGTCCCTACAGTGCGCCGGACAATGAGCAGTACTTC.

This chain links TRBV7-2 with TRBJ1-2; perhaps TRBD1 as D (6 bases). The V end lost 3 bases, the J end lost 7 bases, and 12 bases lay between the germline ends. Germline CDR1 and CDR2: SGHTA and FQGNSA. The CDR3 is 13 residues long. CDR3 DNA: TGTGCCAGCAGCTTTTGGGGGGCGCTTGGCTACACCTTC. This encodes CASSFWGALGYTF.

This clonotype was seen a few times. This rearrangement joins TRBV10-3 to TRBJ2-5; TRBD1 matches at 8 bases. Germline CDR1 reads ENHRY; CDR2 reads SYGVKD. The CDR3 contains 13 residues. V lost 6 bases and J lost 11; bases outside the gene matches: 11. CDR3 residues: CAIRQDRVREQYF. In DNA form, the CDR3 reads TGTGCCATCAGACAGGACAGGGTACGGGAGCAGTACTTC.

This clonotype was seen more than once but under ten times. The chain has TRBV29-1 and TRBJ2-1; D perhaps matches TRBD2 (6 bases). The germline CDR1 and CDR2 sequences are SQVTM and ANQGSEA. This CDR3 region has 14 residues. V was cut by 7 bases and J by 6 bases, with 19 bases left in between. CDR3 in amino acids: CSATLGGAPNEQFF. The CDR3 coding sequence is TGCAGCGCGACACTAGGAGGGGCCCCCAATGAGCAGTTCTTC.

The chain is built from TRBV11-2 and TRBJ2-3, with a tentative D call TRBD2 (7 bases). V lost 5 bases and J lost 1, with 16 bases in between. Per germline, CDR1 SGHAT and CDR2 FQNNGV. The CDR3 is 16 amino acids. The DNA of the CDR3 is TGTGCCAGCAGCCCAGGAGGGCGGGGGCGCACAGATACGCAGTATTTT. Translation gives CASSPGGRGRTDTQYF.

The V gene is TRBV28, the J gene TRBJ2-7; D call uncertain. The J call may be wrong; the DNA end is better matched by TRBJ2-4. From germline, CDR1 is MDHEN and CDR2 SYDVKM. The CDR3 has 14 amino acids. In DNA form, the CDR3 reads TGTGCCAGCACCGTAATCGGGGCCAAAAACATTCAGTACTTC. This gives the protein CASTVIGAKNIQYF.

The chain combines TRBV29-1 with TRBJ2-7; 11 positions match TRBD1. The CDR3 is 11 amino acids. Germline V gives CDR1 SQVTM, CDR2 ANQGSEA. For the CDR3, the DNA is TGCAGAGCGGGGACAGGGGGTGAGCAGTACTTC. It is translated as CRAGTGGEQYF.

CDR3 region: CASSLPRGHDEQYF. CDR3 sequence (DNA): TGTGCCAGCAGCTTGCCCAGGGGGCATGATGAGCAGTACTTC. The V call is TRBV7-8, the J call TRBJ2-7; 8 nucleotides agree with TRBD1. The germline CDR1 and CDR2 sequences are SGHVS and FQNEAQ. The CDR3 is 14 residues long. Trimming took 3 bases from V and 7 from J; bases not matched to a gene: 8. Variable domain in full (rest from reference TRBV7-8 and TRBJ2-7): GAGVSQSPRYKVAKRGQDVALRCDPISGHVSLFWYQQALGQGPEFLTYFQNEAQLDKSGLPSDRFFAERPEGSVSTLKIQRTQQEDSAVYLCASSLPRGHDEQYFGPGTRLTVT.

This chain links TRBV29-1 with TRBJ2-1; TRBD2 matches at 9 bases. Germline V gene lookup returns CDR1 SQVTM and CDR2 ANQGSEA. The CDR3 length is 14 residues. Trimming removed 3 bases from V and 3 bases from J; junction bases left unmatched: 3. CDR3 amino acids: CSVDGGRVYNEQFF. CDR3 bases: TGCAGCGTTGATGGCGGGAGGGTCTACAATGAGCAGTTCTTC.

V and J are TRBV20-1 and TRBJ2-3, with TRBD2 matching 7 bases. V lost 8 bases, J lost 4 bases, and 15 bases stayed unmatched. The germline CDR1 and CDR2 sequences are DFQATT and SNEGSKA (reference sequence). The length of the CDR3 is 15 residues. The CDR3 loop reads CSFPGGGGGADTQYF. The CDR3 DNA is TGCAGTTTCCCGGGCGGGGGTGGAGGGGCAGATACGCAGTATTTT.

This clonotype was observed a handful of times. This sequence joins TRBV25-1 and TRBJ1-3, with TRBD1 matching over 7 bases. Germline assignment: CDR1 MGHDK and CDR2 SYGVNS. The trim removed 6 bases at V and 2 bases at J, leaving 7 bases unmatched. The CDR3 consists of 15 residues. The CDR3, as DNA: TGTGCCAGCAGCCAAACCGGGACAGCTGGAAACACCATATATTTT. Its protein product is CASSQTGTAGNTIYF.

The chain couples TRBV6-6 to TRBJ2-5, with 7 bases aligning to TRBD1. The CDR3 totals 14 residues. V was clipped by 5 bases and J by 3 bases; unmatched bases: 6. Germline V lookup: CDR1 MNHNY, CDR2 SVGAGI (reference sequence). CDR3 in DNA: TGTGCCAGCAGTATCGACAGGGTTAAAGAGACCCAGTACTTC. Its translation is CASSIDRVKETQYF.

The rearrangement links TRBV14 to TRBJ1-2, with D hard to call. The CDR3 is 15 amino acids. Germline V gene lookup returns CDR1 SGHDN and CDR2 FVKESK. The V gene lost 6 bases and the J gene lost 6 bases, with 20 bases spanning the gap. The CDR3 protein is CASSRTPQDGNGYTF. CDR3 nucleotide sequence: TGTGCCAGCAGTCGCACGCCTCAGGACGGCAATGGCTACACCTTC.

The sample holds one count of this clonotype. The chain uses TRBV28 and TRBJ1-1; unclear D gene. Germline CDR1 is MDHEN and CDR2 is SYDVKM. Trimming removed 1 base from V and 9 bases from J, with 15 bases in between. The length of the CDR3 is 14 residues. The CDR3 protein is CASSLSGRGEKAFF. The CDR3 DNA reads TGTGCCAGCAGTTTATCGGGTCGTGGAGAAAAAGCTTTCTTT.

This chain connects TRBV29-1 to TRBJ2-3; 8 bases are shared with TRBD1. Germline V gene sequence: CDR1 SQVTM, CDR2 ANQGSEA. V lost 2 bases to trimming and J lost 3 bases; unmatched junction nucleotides: 7. The CDR3 extends over 15 amino acids. CDR3 loop: CSVELRDRRTDTQYF. The CDR3 region has the DNA TGCAGCGTTGAACTCCGGGACAGGAGAACAGATACGCAGTATTTT.

CDR3 DNA sequence: TGTGCCAGCAGCTTATTGTCCACCGGCGAGGGGCAGTTCTTC. Its translation: CASSLLSTGEGQFF. The chain uses TRBV7-2 and TRBJ2-1; D possibly corresponds to TRBD2 (5 bases). CDR3 length: 14 residues. Germline CDR1 and CDR2: SGHTA and FQGNSA. The V gene lost 2 bases and the J gene lost 12 bases, with 17 bases spanning the gap. Combining the CDR3 with reference TRBV7-2 and TRBJ2-1 gives the whole variable domain GAGVSQSPSNKVTEKGKDVELRCDPISGHTALYWYRQSLGQGLEFLIYFQGNSAPDKSGLPSDRFSAERTGGSVSTLTIQRTQQEDSAVYLCASSLLSTGEGQFFGPGTRLTVL.

Only a few counts were recorded for this clonotype. The chain joins TRBV12-3 or TRBV12-4 to TRBJ1-6; unclear D gene. Trimming took off 6 bases at V and 8 bases at J, with 17 bases between the two ends. There are 15 residues in the CDR3. The CDR3: CASRPGFSSDSPLHF. CDR3 in DNA: TGTGCCAGCAGACCTGGGTTCTCATCGGATTCACCCCTCCACTTT.

The chain is built from TRBV29-1 and TRBJ2-3; weak D call: TRBD2 (5 bases). The V gene lost 2 bases and the J gene lost 0 bases, with 15 bases spanning the gap. This CDR3 has 16 amino acids. Looked up from germline, CDR1 is SQVTM and CDR2 is ANQGSEA. The CDR3 DNA follows: TGCAGCGTTGAAATGCCCTCAGCGGCTAGCACAGATACGCAGTATTTT. It specifies CSVEMPSAASTDTQYF.

The chain couples TRBV20-1 to TRBJ2-4; maybe TRBD1 (5 bases). The J call may be incorrect, as the DNA end agrees better with TRBJ2-7. This CDR3 spans 16 amino acids. In germline, CDR1 is DFQATT, CDR2 SNEGSKA (reference sequence). CDR3: CSASGALELVGHEQYF. In nucleotides, the CDR3 is TGCAGTGCTAGTGGGGCCCTCGAATTAGTAGGCCACGAGCAGTACTTC.

The chain joins TRBV2 to TRBJ2-3; no definite D call. The CDR3 totals 15 residues. The germline CDR1 and CDR2 sequences are SNHLY and FYNNEI. With 6 bases removed from V and 2 bases from J, the gap between germline ends came to 15 bases. The DNA of the CDR3 is TGTGCCAGCAGAGGACGGATCTCATTCACAGATACGCAGTATTTT. This sequence encodes CASRGRISFTDTQYF.

The chain uses TRBV7-9 and TRBJ1-1; tentatively, D is TRBD1 (5 bases). Germline assignment: CDR1 SEHNR and CDR2 FQNEAQ (reference sequence). This CDR3 comprises 15 residues. Trimming took 4 bases from V and 1 from J, leaving 13 bases between them. The CDR3 coding sequence is TGTGCCAGCAGCTACCACAGGAACCCGAACACTGAAGCTTTCTTT. This translates into CASSYHRNPNTEAFF. The whole variable domain, remainder taken from reference TRBV7-9 and TRBJ1-1, is DTGVSQNPRHKITKRGQNVTFRCDPISEHNRLYWYRQTLGQGPEFLTYFQNEAQLEKSRLLSDRFSAERPKGSFSTLEIQRTEQGDSAMYLCASSYHRNPNTEAFFGQGTRLTVV.

V and J are TRBV25-1 and TRBJ1-1; D not certain. Germline CDR1 is MGHDK and CDR2 is SYGVNS. The CDR3 is 13 residues long. Trimming left V 6 bases short and J 3 bases short, with 11 bases between. CDR3 protein: CASRGLLYTEAFF. CDR3 nucleotides: TGTGCCAGCAGAGGGCTACTCTACACTGAAGCTTTCTTT.